A selection of T cell receptor beta chains follows, all from one sample in a study of CD8 T cells in Susac syndrome. One entry per CDR3 protein, called by TCRdb with MiXCR from the immunoSEQ multiplex PCR reads. The sample shows about 300,000 distinct CDR3 sequences, almost 85% of them seen only once. The material sequenced was CD8+ T cells from PBMCs. Source of these receptors: a human donor with multiple sclerosis. Each CDR3 is given with its conserved first and last residue. A D gene is named only where the DNA matches it firmly. Expanded clones are given a class, and other clones once, few, many or no size at all.

d_call	clone_size	v_call	j_call	cdr3_aa	cdr3_nt
-	-	TRBV4-1	TRBJ1-1	CASSQGLLAFF	TGCGCCAGCAGCCAAGGCCTGCTTGCTTTCTTT
-	-	TRBV19	TRBJ2-3	CASSTPGNDTQYF	TGTGCCAGTAGTACGCCAGGGAACGATACGCAGTATTTT
-	-	TRBV21-1	TRBJ2-1	CAVQGLWNNEQFF	TGTGCCGTACAGGGGTTGTGGAATAATGAGCAGTTCTTC
-	once	TRBV6-2/TRBV6-3	TRBJ1-1	CASSYSRQDMNTEAFF	TGTGCCAGCAGTTACTCGAGGCAGGACATGAACACTGAAGCTTTCTTT
TRBD1	-	TRBV19	TRBJ2-7	CASRGDRDTHEQYF	TGTGCCAGTAGGGGGGACAGGGATACCCACGAGCAGTACTTC
-	-	TRBV5-4	TRBJ1-1	CASSVRADNTEAFF	TGTGCCAGCAGCGTAAGGGCAGATAACACTGAAGCTTTCTTT
-	-	TRBV27	TRBJ2-1	CASSLTWPTMGNEQFF	TGTGCCAGCAGTTTGACATGGCCTACTATGGGCAATGAGCAGTTCTTC
-	-	TRBV29-1	TRBJ1-1	CSVEGPLNTEAFF	TGCAGCGTTGAAGGGCCTCTTAACACTGAAGCTTTCTTT
-	-	TRBV7-9	TRBJ2-3	CASNLPGDTDTQYF	TGTGCCAGCAACTTACCCGGGGACACAGATACGCAGTATTTT
-	few	TRBV5-8	TRBJ1-5	CASSLELAGWLNQPQHF	TGTGCCAGCAGCTTGGAATTGGCAGGGTGGCTCAATCAGCCCCAGCATTTT
-	-	TRBV7-6	TRBJ2-5	CASSLFDRREETQYF	TGTGCCAGCAGCTTATTCGACCGAAGGGAAGAGACCCAGTACTTC
-	-	TRBV20-1	TRBJ2-7	CSATDLGRTYEQYF	TGCAGTGCTACGGACTTGGGGAGAACCTACGAGCAGTACTTC
-	-	TRBV2	TRBJ2-2	CASNVWANTGELFF	TGTGCCAGCAATGTCTGGGCGAACACCGGGGAGCTGTTTTTT
-	few	TRBV7-6	TRBJ2-7	CASSLSADFYEQYF	TGTGCCAGCAGCTTATCGGCAGACTTCTACGAGCAGTACTTC
-	few	TRBV4-3	TRBJ2-7	CASSQDSRRPFSYEQYF	TGCGCCAGCAGCCAAGATTCAAGGCGGCCTTTCTCCTACGAGCAGTACTTC
-	-	TRBV20-1	TRBJ2-7	CSARDYGTETYEQYF	TGCAGTGCTAGGGATTACGGGACCGAGACCTACGAGCAGTACTTC
TRBD2	-	TRBV20-1	TRBJ2-1	CSARGGGGRSLDSYNEQFF	TGCAGTGCTAGAGGGGGGGGTGGTAGGTCATTGGACTCCTACAATGAGCAGTTCTTC
TRBD2	-	TRBV19	TRBJ2-1	CASSILLAGNEQFF	TGTGCCAGTAGTATCCTGCTAGCGGGAAATGAGCAGTTCTTC
-	-	TRBV5-8	TRBJ2-7	CASSLGPRVLEQYF	TGTGCCAGCAGCCTCGGCCCTCGAGTCCTCGAGCAGTACTTC
TRBD2	-	TRBV4-3	TRBJ2-3	CASSQSLAGKSTDTQYF	TGCGCCAGCAGCCAATCTCTAGCGGGGAAAAGCACAGATACGCAGTATTTT
-	-	TRBV28	TRBJ2-5	CASSKKETQYF	TGTGCCAGCAGCAAGAAAGAGACCCAGTACTTC
TRBD2	-	TRBV7-9	TRBJ2-3	CASSSSGVSTDTQYF	TGTGCCAGCAGCTCTAGCGGGGTTAGCACAGATACGCAGTATTTT
TRBD1	-	TRBV2	TRBJ1-2	CASSETPGDSEGYTF	TGTGCCAGCAGTGAGACCCCCGGGGACAGTGAGGGCTACACCTTC
TRBD2	-	TRBV15	TRBJ2-3	CATSSSSGHTDTQYF	TGTGCCACCAGCAGTTCTAGCGGACACACAGATACGCAGTATTTT
TRBD1	-	TRBV28	TRBJ1-2	CASSLSQGAHGYTF	TGTGCCAGCAGTTTATCGCAGGGGGCGCATGGCTACACCTTC
-	-	TRBV28	TRBJ2-3	CAIPGSSPTDTQYF	TGTGCCATCCCAGGTTCCTCTCCCACAGATACGCAGTATTTT
-	-	TRBV5-8	TRBJ2-6	CASSQTRSFGANVLTF	TGTGCCAGCAGCCAGACGAGGTCCTTTGGGGCCAACGTCCTGACTTTC
TRBD1	-	TRBV12-3/TRBV12-4	TRBJ2-7	CASSQPGQETYEQYF	TGTGCCAGCAGTCAACCGGGACAGGAGACCTACGAGCAGTACTTC
-	-	TRBV6-6	TRBJ1-3	CASSPGTGGSGNTIYF	TGTGCCAGCAGCCCCGGGACGGGAGGCTCTGGAAACACCATATATTTT
-	-	TRBV6-2/TRBV6-3	TRBJ1-2	CASTDPSGALYGYTF	TGTGCCAGCACCGACCCCTCCGGTGCCCTCTATGGCTACACCTTC
TRBD1	-	TRBV6-1	TRBJ1-1	CASRQDRALTMNTEAFF	TGTGCCAGCAGACAGGACAGGGCCCTTACCATGAACACTGAAGCTTTCTTT
-	-	TRBV2	TRBJ1-3	CASSDLGDGGNTIYF	TGTGCCAGCAGTGATCTTGGGGACGGTGGAAACACCATATATTTT
-	-	TRBV5-1	TRBJ1-1	CASSLERAAHTEAFF	TGCGCCAGCAGCTTGGAGAGGGCGGCACACACTGAAGCTTTCTTT
-	-	TRBV27	TRBJ2-1	CASSLSQPAYNEQFF	TGTGCCAGCAGTTTGTCCCAGCCTGCCTACAATGAGCAGTTCTTC
-	-	TRBV7-4	TRBJ1-1	CASSPWPGMNTEAFF	TGTGCCAGCAGCCCCTGGCCGGGCATGAACACTGAAGCTTTCTTT
TRBD2	-	TRBV4-1	TRBJ2-3	CASSSGLAVPTNTQYF	TGCGCCAGCAGCTCGGGACTAGCGGTCCCCACCAATACGCAGTATTTT
-	-	TRBV28	TRBJ2-7	CASMLAGAGLYEQYF	TGTGCCAGCATGCTCGCCGGGGCAGGCCTCTACGAGCAGTACTTC
-	-	TRBV11-2	TRBJ2-1	CASSNQNRYHGGEQFF	TGTGCCAGCAGCAACCAGAACAGGTACCACGGGGGTGAGCAGTTCTTC
-	once	TRBV20-1	TRBJ2-3	CSAREFLTDTQYF	TGCAGTGCCAGGGAGTTCCTGACAGATACGCAGTATTTT
TRBD2	-	TRBV28	TRBJ2-2	CASSLWTSGSSDTGELFF	TGTGCCAGCAGTTTGTGGACTAGCGGGAGTTCGGACACCGGGGAGCTGTTTTTT
TRBD2	-	TRBV20-1	TRBJ2-1	CSALDSQTSGRAGDEQFF	TGCAGTGCTTTAGACTCCCAGACTAGCGGGAGGGCGGGCGATGAGCAGTTCTTC